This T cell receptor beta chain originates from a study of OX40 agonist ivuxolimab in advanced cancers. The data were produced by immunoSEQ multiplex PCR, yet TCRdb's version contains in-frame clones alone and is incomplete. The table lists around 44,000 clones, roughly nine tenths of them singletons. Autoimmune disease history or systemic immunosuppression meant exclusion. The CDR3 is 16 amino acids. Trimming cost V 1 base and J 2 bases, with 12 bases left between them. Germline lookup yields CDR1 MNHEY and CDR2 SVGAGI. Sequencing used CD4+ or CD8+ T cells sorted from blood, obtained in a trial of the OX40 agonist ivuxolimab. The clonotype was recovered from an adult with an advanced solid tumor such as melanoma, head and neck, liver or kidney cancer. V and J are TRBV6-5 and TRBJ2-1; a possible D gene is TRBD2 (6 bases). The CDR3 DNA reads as TGTGCCAGCAGTTACTTAGGTGGGGGGACCTACAATGAGCAGTTCTTC. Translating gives CASSYLGGGTYNEQFF.